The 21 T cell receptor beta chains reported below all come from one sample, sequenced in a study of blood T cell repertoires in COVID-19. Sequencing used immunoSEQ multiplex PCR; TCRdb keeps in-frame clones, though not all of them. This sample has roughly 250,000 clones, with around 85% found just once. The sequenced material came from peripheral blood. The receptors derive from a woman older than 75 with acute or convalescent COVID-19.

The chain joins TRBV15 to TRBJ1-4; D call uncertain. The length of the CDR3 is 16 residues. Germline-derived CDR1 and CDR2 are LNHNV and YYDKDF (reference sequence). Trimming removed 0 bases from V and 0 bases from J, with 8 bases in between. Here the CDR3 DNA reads TGTGCCACCAGCAGAGATCTGGCAGCAACTAATGAAAAACTGTTTTTT. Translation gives CATSRDLAATNEKLFF.

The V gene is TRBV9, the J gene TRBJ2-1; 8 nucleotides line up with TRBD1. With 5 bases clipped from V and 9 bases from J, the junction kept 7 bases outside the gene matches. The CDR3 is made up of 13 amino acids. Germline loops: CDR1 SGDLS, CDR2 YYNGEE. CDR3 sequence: CASRRLDRGEQFF. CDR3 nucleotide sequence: TGTGCCAGCAGAAGACTAGACAGGGGTGAGCAGTTCTTC.

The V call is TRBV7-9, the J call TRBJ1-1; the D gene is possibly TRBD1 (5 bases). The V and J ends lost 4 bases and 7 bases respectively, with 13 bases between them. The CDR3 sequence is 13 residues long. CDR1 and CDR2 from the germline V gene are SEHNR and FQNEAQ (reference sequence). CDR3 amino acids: CASSSRQSSEAFF. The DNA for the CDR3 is TGTGCCAGCAGCTCTAGACAGTCCAGTGAAGCTTTCTTT.

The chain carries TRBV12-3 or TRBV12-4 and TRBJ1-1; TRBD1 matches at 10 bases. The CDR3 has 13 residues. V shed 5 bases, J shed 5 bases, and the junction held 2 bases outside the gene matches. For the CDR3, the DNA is TGTGCCAGCAGTCCGGGACAGGGGACTGAAGCTTTCTTT. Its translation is CASSPGQGTEAFF.

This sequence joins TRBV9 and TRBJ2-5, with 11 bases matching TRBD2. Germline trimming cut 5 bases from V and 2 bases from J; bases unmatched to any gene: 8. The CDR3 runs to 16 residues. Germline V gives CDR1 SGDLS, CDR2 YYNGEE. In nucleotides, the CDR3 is TGTGCCAGCAGTTCTCTAGCGGGGGGTGTACAAGAGACCCAGTACTTC. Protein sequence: CASSSLAGGVQETQYF.

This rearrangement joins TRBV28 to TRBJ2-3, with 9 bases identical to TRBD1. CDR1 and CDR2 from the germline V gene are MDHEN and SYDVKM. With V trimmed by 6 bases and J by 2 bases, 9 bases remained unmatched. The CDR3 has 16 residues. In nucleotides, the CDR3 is TGTGCCAGCAGATCGGACAGGGGACTCCCCACAGATACGCAGTATTTT. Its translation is CASRSDRGLPTDTQYF.

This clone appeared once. CDR3 nucleotide sequence: TGTGCCAGCAGTTCGGGACTAGCGGGGGTCTACGAGCAGTACTTC. Encoded protein: CASSSGLAGVYEQYF. This chain connects TRBV5-6 to TRBJ2-7, with TRBD2 identical over 14 bases. Germline trimming cut 5 bases from V and 3 bases from J; bases unmatched to any gene: 4. Germline CDR1 reads SGHDT; CDR2 reads YYEEEE. The CDR3 runs 15 residues.

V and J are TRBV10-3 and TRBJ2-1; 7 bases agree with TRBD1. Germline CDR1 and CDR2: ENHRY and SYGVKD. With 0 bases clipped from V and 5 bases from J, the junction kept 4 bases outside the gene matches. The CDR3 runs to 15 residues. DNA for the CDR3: TGTGCCATCAGTGAGTCTGCAGGGGGAAACAATGAGCAGTTCTTC. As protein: CAISESAGGNNEQFF.

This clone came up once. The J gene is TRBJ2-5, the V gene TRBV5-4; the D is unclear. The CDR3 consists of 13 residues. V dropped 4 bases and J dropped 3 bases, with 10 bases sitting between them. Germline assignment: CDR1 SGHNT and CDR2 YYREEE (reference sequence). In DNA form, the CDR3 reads TGTGCCAGCAGCCCCGATCTAGAAGAGACCCAGTACTTC. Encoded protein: CASSPDLEETQYF.

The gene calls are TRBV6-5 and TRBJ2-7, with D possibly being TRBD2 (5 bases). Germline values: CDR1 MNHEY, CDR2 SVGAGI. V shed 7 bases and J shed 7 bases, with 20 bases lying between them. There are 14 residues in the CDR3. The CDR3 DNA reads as TGTGCCAGCACCCACTATTACGGCACGGGGGAGCAGTACTTC. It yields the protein CASTHYYGTGEQYF.

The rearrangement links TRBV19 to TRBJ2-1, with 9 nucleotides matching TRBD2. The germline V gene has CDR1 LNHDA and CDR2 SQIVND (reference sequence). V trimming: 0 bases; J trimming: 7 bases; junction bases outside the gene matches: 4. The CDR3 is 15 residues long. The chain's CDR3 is CASSIDGLAPNEQFF. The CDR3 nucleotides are TGTGCCAGTAGTATAGATGGACTAGCGCCGAATGAGCAGTTCTTC.

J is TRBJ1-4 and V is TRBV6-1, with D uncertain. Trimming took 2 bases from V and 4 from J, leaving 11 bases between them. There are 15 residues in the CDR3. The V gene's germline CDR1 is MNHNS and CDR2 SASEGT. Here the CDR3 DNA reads TGTGCCAGCAGTGAATTGTACAGCCTTAATGAAAAACTGTTTTTT. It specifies CASSELYSLNEKLFF.

The CDR3 DNA is TGTGCCAGCAGTAACCAGGGGAACACTGAAGCTTTCTTT. Its translation: CASSNQGNTEAFF. The chain combines TRBV6-4 with TRBJ1-1; TRBD1 is a possible D gene (5 bases). The CDR3 totals 13 residues. Germline CDR1 MRHNA, CDR2 SNTAGT. Trimming left V 5 bases short and J 1 base short, with 8 bases between.

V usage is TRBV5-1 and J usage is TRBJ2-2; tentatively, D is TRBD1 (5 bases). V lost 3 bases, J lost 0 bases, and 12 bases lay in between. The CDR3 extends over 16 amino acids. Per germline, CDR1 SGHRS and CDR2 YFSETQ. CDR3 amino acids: CASSSVTAPNTGELFF. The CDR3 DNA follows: TGCGCCAGCAGCTCCGTGACAGCGCCGAACACCGGGGAGCTGTTTTTT.

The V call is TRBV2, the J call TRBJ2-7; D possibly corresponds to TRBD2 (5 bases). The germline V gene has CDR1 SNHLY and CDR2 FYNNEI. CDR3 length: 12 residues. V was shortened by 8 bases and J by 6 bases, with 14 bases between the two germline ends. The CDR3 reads CASHGGGSEQYF. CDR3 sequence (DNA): TGTGCCAGCCACGGAGGTGGGAGCGAGCAGTACTTC.

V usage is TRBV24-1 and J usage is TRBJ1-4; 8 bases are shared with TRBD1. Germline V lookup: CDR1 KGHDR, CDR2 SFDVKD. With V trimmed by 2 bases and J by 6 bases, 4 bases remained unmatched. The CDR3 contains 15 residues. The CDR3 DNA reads TGTGCCACCAGTGATTCCGGACAGGGTGATGAAAAACTGTTTTTT. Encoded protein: CATSDSGQGDEKLFF.

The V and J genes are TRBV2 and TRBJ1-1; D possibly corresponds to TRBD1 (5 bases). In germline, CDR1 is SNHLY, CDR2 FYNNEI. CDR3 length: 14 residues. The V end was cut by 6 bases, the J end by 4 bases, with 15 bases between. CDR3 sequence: CASRSQGDGTEAFF. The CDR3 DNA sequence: TGTGCCAGCAGGTCGCAGGGTGATGGCACTGAAGCTTTCTTT.

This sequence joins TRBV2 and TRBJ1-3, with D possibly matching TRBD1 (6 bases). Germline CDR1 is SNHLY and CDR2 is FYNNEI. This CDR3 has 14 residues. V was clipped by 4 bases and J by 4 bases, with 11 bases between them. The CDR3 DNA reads TGTGCCAGCAGTGGAACAGGGTCGGGAAACACCATATATTTT. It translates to CASSGTGSGNTIYF.

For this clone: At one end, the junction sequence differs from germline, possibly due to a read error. Here the CDR3 DNA reads TGTGCCAGCAGCTTGGGGGCGGGGGCGCCTAATTATGGCTACACCTTC. This encodes CASSLGAGAPNYGYTF. This rearrangement joins TRBV5-6 to TRBJ1-2, with D tentatively TRBD1 (6 bases). Per the germline V gene, CDR1 is SGHDT and CDR2 is YYEEEE. CDR3 length: 16 amino acids.

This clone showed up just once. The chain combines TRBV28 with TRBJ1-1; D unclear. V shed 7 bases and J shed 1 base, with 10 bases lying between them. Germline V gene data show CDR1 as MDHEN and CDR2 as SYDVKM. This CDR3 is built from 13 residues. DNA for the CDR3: TGTGCCAGCATCCTACAGTCGAACACTGAAGCTTTCTTT. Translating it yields CASILQSNTEAFF.

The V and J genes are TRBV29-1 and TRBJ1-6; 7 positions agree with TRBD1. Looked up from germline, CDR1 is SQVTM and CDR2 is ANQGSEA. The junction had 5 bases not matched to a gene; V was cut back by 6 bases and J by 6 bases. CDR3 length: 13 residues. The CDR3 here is CSVRQGPNSPLHF. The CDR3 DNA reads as TGCAGCGTCCGACAGGGACCTAATTCACCCCTCCACTTT.